The 12 T cell receptor beta chains in this list originate from one sample, sequenced in a study of T cell changes during pregnancy in multiple sclerosis. Method: immunoSEQ multiplex PCR; TCRdb's copy keeps in-frame clones and lacks some. The sample lists over 50,000 clones; about 86% were seen once. Specimen: peripheral blood from another person, used as feeder cells. These receptors were collected from a human donor whose cells served as feeder cells for cultures in a pregnancy study.

CDR3 sequence: CASSLGLAGASYQETQYF. The CDR3 DNA is TGTGCCAGCAGCTTAGGACTAGCGGGGGCTTCGTACCAAGAGACCCAGTACTTC. V usage is TRBV7-6 and J usage is TRBJ2-5; TRBD2 agrees at 12 bases. After removal of 1 base from V and 0 bases from J, the junction contained 6 bases not matched to a gene. CDR1 is SGHVS and CDR2 is FNYEAQ in the germline V gene. The CDR3 extends over 18 amino acids.

This clone occurred once. This chain uses TRBV10-3 with TRBJ2-5, with TRBD2 identical over 13 bases. CDR3 length: 16 residues. Germline values: CDR1 ENHRY, CDR2 SYGVKD. J was trimmed by 3 bases and V by 5 bases; bases with no gene match: 6. The CDR3 reads CAISRWTSGGEETQYF. In DNA, the CDR3 is TGTGCCATCAGTCGATGGACTAGCGGGGGAGAAGAGACCCAGTACTTC.

V gene TRBV19 combines with J gene TRBJ2-7; no definite D call. V gave up 5 bases and J gave up 3 bases, with 5 bases separating them. In germline, CDR1 is LNHDA, CDR2 SQIVND (reference sequence). This CDR3 has 11 residues. The CDR3: CASSWGYEQYF. The CDR3 nucleotides read TGTGCCAGTAGTTGGGGCTACGAGCAGTACTTC.

J is TRBJ1-4 and V is TRBV7-2; 7 bases are shared with TRBD1. This CDR3 comprises 14 residues. Germline V lookup: CDR1 SGHTA, CDR2 FQGNSA. V was pared by 5 bases and J by 7 bases, with 7 bases of the junction left unmatched. CDR3 amino acids: CASSPTGAGEKLFF. The CDR3 region has the DNA TGTGCCAGCAGCCCCACAGGGGCGGGTGAAAAACTGTTTTTT.

The chain uses TRBV20-1 and TRBJ2-5; no clear D gene. CDR3 length: 11 residues. The germline CDR1 and CDR2 sequences are DFQATT and SNEGSKA (reference sequence). The V end lost 6 bases, the J end lost 3 bases, and 8 bases lay between the germline ends. CDR3 residues: CSAITKETQYF. The CDR3 nucleotides read TGCAGTGCCATTACTAAAGAGACCCAGTACTTC.

V is TRBV27 and J is TRBJ1-1, with D maybe TRBD1 (5 bases). Per the germline V gene, CDR1 is MNHEY and CDR2 is SMNVEV (reference sequence). V was shortened by 1 base and J by 1 base, with 7 bases between the two germline ends. CDR3 length equals 14 residues. In DNA form, the CDR3 reads TGTGCCAGCAGTTTATACACAGGGAACACTGAAGCTTTCTTT. Its protein is CASSLYTGNTEAFF.

V gene TRBV5-6 combines with J gene TRBJ2-1; the D call may be TRBD1 or TRBD2 (6 bases each). CDR1 and CDR2 from the germline V gene are SGHDT and YYEEEE. The V end was cut by 1 base, the J end by 2 bases, with 13 bases between. The CDR3 extends over 16 amino acids. CDR3 in amino acids: CASSLMGGSTYNEQFF. The DNA of the CDR3 is TGTGCCAGCAGCTTGATGGGGGGCAGCACCTACAATGAGCAGTTCTTC.

CDR3 bases: TGTGCCAGCAGCTCAACCGGGACAGCCGAAGCTTTCTTT. This codes for CASSSTGTAEAFF. V is TRBV13 and J is TRBJ1-1; the match to TRBD1 covers 7 bases. The germline V gene encodes CDR1 PRHDT and CDR2 FYEKMQ (reference sequence). The V segment lost 4 bases and the J segment 8 bases; nucleotides outside the gene matches: 7. This CDR3 is built from 13 residues.

The rearrangement uses TRBV6-4 and TRBJ1-6, with a tentative D call TRBD1 (5 bases). Germline CDR1 MRHNA, CDR2 SNTAGT. The CDR3 is 13 residues long. V was cut by 9 bases and J by 7 bases, with 13 bases left in between. CDR3 in DNA: TGTGCCAGGGGGGGACCGGAGAATTCACCCCTCCACTTT. Translation gives CARGGPENSPLHF.

The chain recombines TRBV4-3 with TRBJ1-2; possible D gene TRBD1, 5 bases. The CDR3 covers 15 residues. The germline gives CDR1 LGHNA, CDR2 YSLEER. Trimming stripped 4 bases from V and 1 base from J, with 13 bases between. For the CDR3, the DNA is TGCGCCAGCAGCCTCGCAGGGAGGGGTAACTATGGCTACACCTTC. It codes for CASSLAGRGNYGYTF.

V and J are TRBV7-2 and TRBJ1-5; 7 nucleotides line up with TRBD1. V shed 1 base and J 5 bases; nucleotides not matched to a gene: 8. This CDR3 spans 16 amino acids. The germline V gene has CDR1 SGHTA and CDR2 FQGNSA. CDR3 nucleotide sequence: TGTGCCAGCAGCTTAGAGGGGGCAAGCCTACATCAGCCCCAGCATTTT. Protein: CASSLEGASLHQPQHF.

The chain couples TRBV7-9 to TRBJ2-2; possibly TRBD1 for D (7 bases). Trimming removed 5 bases at V and 3 bases at J, with 16 bases between. CDR3 length: 16 amino acids. Germline V CDR1 and CDR2: SEHNR, FQNEAQ (reference sequence). CDR3 sequence (DNA): TGTGCCAGCAGCCCAGCGGGCAGGGGGGACACCGGGGAGCTGTTTTTT. Protein: CASSPAGRGDTGELFF.